This T cell receptor (beta chain) appears in the sequencing data of a study of blood T cell repertoires in COVID-19. On the study more broadly: The United States, Italy and Spain were the sources of the acute and convalescent COVID-19 samples. Sources were T cells, B-cell-depleted T cells, or PBMCs; the material itself was cDNA or gDNA.

Trimming shortened V by 0 bases and J by 3 bases, and 9 bases separated the two germline ends. CDR1 SGHRS and CDR2 YFSETQ come from the germline V gene. The CDR3 spans 14 residues. Original handling: Amplification from reference gene primers served as the basis for estimated nucleated cell counts. TCRdb's table, derived via immunoSEQ multiplex PCR, lists solely in-frame clones and lacks some. V, J and clone size derive from that table, while D and trimming were established from the DNA sequence. Of more than 120,000 clones listed, around 88% are singletons. The V gene is TRBV5-1, the J gene TRBJ1-2, with D tentatively TRBD1 (5 bases). The sequenced material came from peripheral blood. The source of this sequence is a human donor in a cohort sampled during active COVID-19. In DNA, the CDR3 is TGCGCCAGCAGCTTGGCAGGGAGGGACTATGGCTACACCTTC. Translation gives CASSLAGRDYGYTF.